The rows below give T cell receptor beta chains drawn from one sample of a study of beta chain features in type 1 diabetes. Sequencing was performed with immunoSEQ multiplex PCR; in TCRdb, only in-frame clones are kept and a portion is missing. The data show about 150,000 clones, 40% to 55% seen once. Sequencing was carried out using Tregs from blood. The receptor source for this set is a man younger than 30 in good health. Both conserved end residues are part of each CDR3. D genes are given only for firm matches. Rows may omit the clone size; those that give it use once, few, many or a size class.

j_call d_call v_call clone_size cdr3_nt cdr3_aa
TRBJ1-2 . TRBV14 few TGTGCCAGCAGCCAGGCCGGACAGACAATCAACTATGGCTACACCTTC CASSQAGQTINYGYTF
TRBJ1-1 . TRBV4-3 . TGCGCCAGCAGCACCGACAGGTTCAGCACTGAAGCTTTCTTT CASSTDRFSTEAFF
TRBJ2-5 . TRBV28 . TGTGCCAGCAGTCCCTACAGACAAGAGACCCAGTACTTC CASSPYRQETQYF
TRBJ2-3 TRBD2 TRBV9 . TGTGCCAGCAGCGTCCGGAGCGGGGCTCAATTAGGTGGGGATACGCAGTATTTT CASSVRSGAQLGGDTQYF
TRBJ1-2 . TRBV9 few TGTGCCAGCAGCGTAGGAGAGCCTTCCTATGGCTACACCTTC CASSVGEPSYGYTF
TRBJ1-5 . TRBV6-1 . TGTGCCAGCAGTGAAATGAGGGTGGATCAGCCCCAGCATTTT CASSEMRVDQPQHF
TRBJ1-1 . TRBV30 . TGTGCCTCCCGGACAGACCGTTACGAAGCTTTCTTT CASRTDRYEAFF
TRBJ1-1 . TRBV30 once TGTGCGGGGGGACCGGGTTTCTTT CAGGPGFF
TRBJ2-7 TRBD1 TRBV29-1 . TGCAGCGTTGCTGGACAGGGAGGTCCCTACGAGCAGTACTTC CSVAGQGGPYEQYF
TRBJ2-1 TRBD2 TRBV10-3 . TGTGCCATCAGTGAGCGGGAGGGCCAATTTGAGCAGTTCTTC CAISEREGQFEQFF
TRBJ2-3 . TRBV2 few TGTGCCAGCCTCAAGGAGCTCCTCACAGATACGCAGTATTTT CASLKELLTDTQYF
TRBJ2-7 TRBD2 TRBV10-3 few TGTGCCACCGCTAGCGGGGGGGCTGGATACGAGCAGTACTTC CATASGGAGYEQYF
TRBJ2-2 TRBD2 TRBV6-1 . TGTGCCAGCAGCTCTGCTAGCGGAAACACCGGGGAGCTGTTTTTT CASSSASGNTGELFF
TRBJ2-3 TRBD1 TRBV7-9 few TGTGCCAGCAGCTTCAGACAGGGGGTCACAGATACGCAGTATTTT CASSFRQGVTDTQYF
TRBJ2-5 TRBD1 TRBV19 . TGTGCCAGCGGGACAGGATGGGAGACCCAGTACTTC CASGTGWETQYF
TRBJ2-6 . TRBV7-3 few TGTGCCAGCAGCCGCCCAGGGGTCGGGGCCAACGTCCTGACTTTC CASSRPGVGANVLTF
TRBJ2-7 TRBD1 TRBV29-1 . TGCAGCGTCCTCGGACAGGTCTACGAGCAGTACTTC CSVLGQVYEQYF
TRBJ2-7 . TRBV29-1 . TGCAGCGTTGACGAGGGAGAACCCTACGAGCAGTACTTC CSVDEGEPYEQYF
TRBJ1-2 . TRBV4-3 once TGCGCCAGCAGCCAAGATGCGGGGGTACAGCGTGGCTACACCTTC CASSQDAGVQRGYTF
TRBJ2-7 TRBD2 TRBV9 few TGTGCCAGCAGCGCGGGGGGGCGCCCCTACGAGCAGTACTTC CASSAGGRPYEQYF
TRBJ2-6 . TRBV28 few TGTGCCAGCAGTTCCCCCAAAGGGGCTGGGGCCAACGTCCTGACTTTC CASSSPKGAGANVLTF
TRBJ1-6 . TRBV14 . TGTGCCAGCAGTTGGACAGTTAATTCACCCCTCCACTTT CASSWTVNSPLHF
TRBJ1-1 TRBD1 TRBV19 . TGTGCCAGTACCCTGGACAGGCTGAACACTGAAGCTTTCTTT CASTLDRLNTEAFF
TRBJ2-5 TRBD2 TRBV7-8 . TGTGCCAGCAGCGGCTGGACTAGCGGGGTCCAAGAGACCCAGTACTTC CASSGWTSGVQETQYF
TRBJ2-1 . TRBV28 . TGTGCCAGCAGCAGCGCGGCGAGCTCCTACAATGAGCAGTTCTTC CASSSAASSYNEQFF
TRBJ2-7 TRBD1 TRBV28 . TGTGCCAGCAGTTCAAGGGACAGAGTCTACGAGCAGTACTTC CASSSRDRVYEQYF
TRBJ1-2 . TRBV7-2 few TGTGCCAGCAGCTTAGCCGGAGTCACTAACTATGGCTACACCTTC CASSLAGVTNYGYTF
TRBJ2-1 . TRBV5-1 . TGCGCCAGCAGCCCGAGCCCAAGGGGGTACAATGAGCAGTTCTTC CASSPSPRGYNEQFF
TRBJ1-5 . TRBV7-8 few TGTGCCAGCAGCCCCACCCGACAGGGCAATCAGCCCCAGCATTTT CASSPTRQGNQPQHF
TRBJ2-1 . TRBV11-2 few TGTGCCAGCAGCTTTCAAGCTAGCCGTTTTTCCTACAATGAGCAGTTCTTC CASSFQASRFSYNEQFF